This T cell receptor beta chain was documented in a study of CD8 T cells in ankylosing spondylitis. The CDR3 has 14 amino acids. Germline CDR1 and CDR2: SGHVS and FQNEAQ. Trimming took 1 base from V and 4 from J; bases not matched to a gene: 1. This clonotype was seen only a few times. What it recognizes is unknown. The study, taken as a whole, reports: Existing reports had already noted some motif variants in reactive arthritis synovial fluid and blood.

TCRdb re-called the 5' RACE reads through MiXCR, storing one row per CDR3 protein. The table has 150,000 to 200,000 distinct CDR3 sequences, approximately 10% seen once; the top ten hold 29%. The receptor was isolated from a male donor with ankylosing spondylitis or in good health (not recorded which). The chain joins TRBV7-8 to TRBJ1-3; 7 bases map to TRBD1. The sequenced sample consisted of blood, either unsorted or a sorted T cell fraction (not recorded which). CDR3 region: CASSLDRGGNTIYF. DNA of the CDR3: TGTGCCAGCAGCTTAGACAGGGGAGGAAACACCATATATTTT.